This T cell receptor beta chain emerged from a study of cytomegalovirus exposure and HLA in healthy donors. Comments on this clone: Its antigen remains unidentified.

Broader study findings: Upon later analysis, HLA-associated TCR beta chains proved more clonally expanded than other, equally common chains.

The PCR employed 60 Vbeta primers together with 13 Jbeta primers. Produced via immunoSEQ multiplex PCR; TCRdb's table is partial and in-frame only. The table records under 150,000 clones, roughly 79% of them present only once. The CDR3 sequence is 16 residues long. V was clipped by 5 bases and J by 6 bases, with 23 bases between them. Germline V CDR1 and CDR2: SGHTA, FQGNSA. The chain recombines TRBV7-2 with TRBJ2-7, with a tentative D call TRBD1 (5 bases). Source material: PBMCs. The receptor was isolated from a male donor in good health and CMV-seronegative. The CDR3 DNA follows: TGTGCCAGCAGCCCCCTGCCAGGGTCGACATTCCGCGAGCAGTACTTC. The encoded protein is CASSPLPGSTFREQYF.